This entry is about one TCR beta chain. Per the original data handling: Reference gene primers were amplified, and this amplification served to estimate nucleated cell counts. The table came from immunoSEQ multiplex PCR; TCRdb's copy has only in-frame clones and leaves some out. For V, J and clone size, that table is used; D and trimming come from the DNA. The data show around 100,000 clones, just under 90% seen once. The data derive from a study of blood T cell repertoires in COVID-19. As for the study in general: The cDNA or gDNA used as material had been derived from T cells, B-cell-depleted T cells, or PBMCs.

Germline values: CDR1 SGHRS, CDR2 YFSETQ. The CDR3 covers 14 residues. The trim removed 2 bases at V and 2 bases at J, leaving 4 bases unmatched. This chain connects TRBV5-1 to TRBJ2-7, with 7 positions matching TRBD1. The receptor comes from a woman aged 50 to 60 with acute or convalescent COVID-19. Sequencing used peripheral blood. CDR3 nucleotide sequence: TGCGCCAGCAGCTTAGTGGGACAGACCTACGAGCAGTACTTC. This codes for CASSLVGQTYEQYF. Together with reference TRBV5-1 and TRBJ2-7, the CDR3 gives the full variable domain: KAGVTQTPRYLIKTRGQQVTLSCSPISGHRSVSWYQQTPGQGLQFLFEYFSETQRNKGNFPGRFSGRQFSNSRSEMNVSTLELGDSALYLCASSLVGQTYEQYFGPGTRLTVT.